This T cell receptor (beta chain) was retrieved from a study of identical twins. Study-wide results and caveats: The study found excess low generation probability among twin-shared out-of-frame alpha sequences.

TCRdb processed the 5' RACE reads anew with MiXCR; each CDR3 protein has one entry. The data contain 300,000 or so distinct CDR3 sequences, roughly 8.6% of them seen just once; the ten biggest clones take up approximately 6.5%. In the case of this clonotype: The antigen remains unidentified.

The length of the CDR3 is 15 residues. V gave up 6 bases and J gave up 2 bases; unmatched junction bases: 8. Germline CDR1 is DFQATT and CDR2 is SNEGSKA (reference sequence). These data also featured in a second study, about yellow fever vaccine responses in identical twins.

Sequenced input: CD8+ T cells sorted from blood. The receptor was isolated from a woman younger than 30 in good health. J is TRBJ2-4 and V is TRBV20-1, with TRBD2 matching 9 bases. The CDR3 region has the DNA TGCAGTGCACCTGAGCGGGGGGCTTCCAAAAACATTCAGTACTTC. Amino acids: CSAPERGASKNIQYF.